This T cell receptor (beta chain) originates from a study of blood T cell repertoires in COVID-19 (TCRdb year 2020). Describing the broader study: Collaborator samples came from the United States, Italy and Spain and covered acute and convalescent phases of COVID-19. The samples were drawn from two sources: the first 160 participants of the ongoing ImmuneRACE study, and 1,000 to 1,500 subjects contributed by 6 global collaborators. Where available, HLA class I and class II types were obtained from metadata supplied by the sample provider rather than from assay-based typing. A de-identified subject ID, COVID-19 status, age in years and sex were almost always included in the sample metadata. The repertoires were released in a freely available public database meant as a resource for research on the immune response to SARS-CoV-2. The prospective study material was composed of cDNA or gDNA derived from T cells, B-cell-depleted T cells, or PBMCs. Deeply sampled blood TCRbeta repertoires from subjects exposed to, actively infected with, or recovered from COVID-19 were included in the dataset. Results the study describes overall, beyond this receptor: The amount of clinical and demographic metadata varied by source and participant and was provided uncurated.

The collaborating institutions used their own protocols to collect whole blood in K2EDTA tubes. For TCRbeta analysis, collaborators shipped samples in one of three forms: frozen whole blood, isolated PBMCs, or DNA extracted from either of those sample types. About this clone itself: Its specific antigen is unknown. Base qualities are missing; no much larger clone stands one base away.

The immunoSEQ Assay, a bias-controlled multiplex PCR, was used to amplify TCRbeta CDR3 regions from genomic DNA. The paper's data handling went like this. The number of nucleated cells in each sample was estimated from the amplification of reference gene primers within the assay. To quantify the absolute abundance of each unique TCRbeta CDR3 rearrangement, sequence reads were collapsed and filtered. For each sample, productive Simpson clonality was calculated by taking the square root of Simpson's diversity index across productive rearrangements. TCRdb mirrors the immuneACCESS table, restricted to in-frame sequences. Some clones are absent from its copies; in checked studies, under half trace to an unresolved V gene, and the reason for the others is unknown. That table gives V, J and clone size, and the DNA gave D and trimming. Across this sample there are hundreds of thousands of clones, with roughly 84% seen only once. Of the sample, approximately 18% falls within the top ten clones.

From the cysteine through the phenylalanine, the CDR3 covers 17 amino acids. Of all the DNA, just the CDR3 is kept, 51 bases in frame from base 1. V and J lose 0 bases and 4 bases, and a span of 17 bases separates them. Via the germline V gene (reference sequence), CDR1 is PRHDT and CDR2 FYEKMQ. The receptor was isolated from a woman older than 75 with active or convalescent COVID-19. The chain was built from TRBV13 and TRBJ2-3, and the D gene may be TRBD1, 5 bases matching. The sequenced sample was peripheral blood. The sequenced DNA is TGTGCCAGCAGCTTAGGCCAATATGGGGCGTTGTCAGATACGCAGTATTTT. This yields the protein CASSLGQYGALSDTQYF.